This T cell receptor (beta chain) appears in the sequencing data of a study of T cell clonotyping in hematopoietic cell transplantation. Time point reported: recipient sample about 28 days before transplant, after cytoreduction. Sequenced by immunoSEQ multiplex PCR; TCRdb stores in-frame clones only, minus some. Among 25,000 or so clones listed, over 60% were seen once. Trimming stripped 6 bases from V and 6 bases from J, with 18 bases between. Germline CDR1 is MNHNY and CDR2 is SVGAGI (reference sequence). The CDR3 loop spans 14 amino acids. As concerns this clone: As yet, its antigen is unknown.

General study findings and limits: Broader posttransplant TCR repertoire diversity was predicted by graft donor and pretransplant recipient Inverse Simpson Index values.

This receptor was obtained from a man between 45 and 60 years old with myelodysplastic syndrome. Some clones in this sample may be carry-over from other donors' samples. Sequences were derived from peripheral blood mononuclear cells, sampled before stem cell transplant. The chain has TRBV6-6 and TRBJ2-7; D gene unclear. The CDR3 reads CASSPGQFEAEQYF. CDR3 DNA sequence: TGTGCCAGCAGCCCCGGGCAGTTTGAAGCCGAGCAGTACTTC.